This TCR beta chain was captured by sequencing in a study of regulatory T cells in long-lasting Graves disease. Findings and limits, study-wide: Relative to newly diagnosed Graves' patients, persistent ones had lower TCR diversity. Favored gene segments in persistent disease were TRBV28, TRBJ1-2 and TRBJ2-5.

About this clonotype: Its antigen is unknown.

Trimming shortened V by 2 bases and J by 2 bases, and 13 bases separated the two germline ends. Looked up from germline, CDR1 is MNHEY and CDR2 is SVGEGT. The CDR3 contains 15 residues. The authors built TCR beta libraries using iRepertoire HTBI primers and Arm-PCR of CDR3 regions. In TCRdb, the multiplex PCR reads were re-called with MiXCR into one record per CDR3 protein. The repertoire holds 300,000 to 500,000 distinct CDR3 sequences, about 20% seen once, with about a fifth in the top ten. Time point denoted: persistent/refractory GD, antithyroid drugs over 5 years with positive TRAb. Construction of the TCR library relied on RNA isolated from PBMCs. The patients were enrolled through endocrinology in Xi'an, China.

J is TRBJ2-7 and V is TRBV6-2 or TRBV6-3, with D unclear. The sequenced sample was peripheral blood mononuclear cells (PBMCs), obtained when the disease was refractory, from a patient treated with antithyroid drugs. The clonotype was recovered from a female donor with Graves disease. CDR3 DNA sequence: TGTGCCAGCAGTTACGGACCCCCGGGCACCTACGAGCAGTACTTC. The encoded protein is CASSYGPPGTYEQYF.